This entry lists 29 T cell receptor beta chains sequenced from one sample in a study of cytomegalovirus exposure and HLA in healthy donors. Use of 60 Vbeta and 13 Jbeta primers characterized the PCR. Clones were read by immunoSEQ multiplex PCR, and TCRdb kept only the in-frame ones, dropping some. The table shows some 140,000 clones, with roughly four fifths occurring only once. The sequencing input was PBMCs. The receptors were gathered from a woman in her thirties or forties in good health and CMV-seronegative.

The V and J genes are TRBV4-1 and TRBJ1-1; D is perhaps TRBD1 (5 bases). CDR3 length equals 13 residues. Trimming cost V 1 base and J 11 bases, with 14 bases left between them. Germline loops: CDR1 MGHRA, CDR2 YSYEKL. The CDR3 nucleotides read TGCGCCAGCAGCCAAGGTGTCCCGGGGGGGGCTTTCTTT. As protein: CASSQGVPGGAFF.

This clone was seen a few times. The J gene is TRBJ2-2, the V gene TRBV27; D call uncertain. The CDR3 is made up of 13 amino acids. Trimming stripped 3 bases from V and 6 bases from J, with 8 bases between. Germline CDR1 reads MNHEY; CDR2 reads SMNVEV (reference sequence). CDR3 nucleotide sequence: TGTGCCAGCAGTTTCTTACTTTCCGGGGAGCTGTTTTTT. Its translation is CASSFLLSGELFF.

The chain has TRBV5-1 and TRBJ2-1, with TRBD1 matching 10 bases. The CDR3 has 18 residues. The V segment lost 3 bases and the J segment 4 bases; nucleotides outside the gene matches: 13. CDR1 SGHRS and CDR2 YFSETQ come from the germline V gene. The CDR3 protein is CASSYLWVGTGEYNEQFF. The CDR3 region has the DNA TGCGCCAGCAGCTATCTTTGGGTCGGGACAGGGGAGTACAATGAGCAGTTCTTC.

This clone was observed a few times. V and J are TRBV4-1 and TRBJ2-7, with a tentative D call TRBD1 (6 bases). Germline CDR1 and CDR2: MGHRA and YSYEKL. V gave up 0 bases and J gave up 7 bases, with 16 bases separating them. This CDR3 contains 15 residues. This chain's CDR3 is CASSQEFQGHGEQYV. CDR3 DNA sequence: TGCGCCAGCAGCCAAGAGTTTCAGGGGCATGGGGAGCAGTACGTC.

The chain links TRBV6-5 to TRBJ2-1; TRBD2 might be the D (6 bases). Germline values: CDR1 MNHEY, CDR2 SVGAGI. Trimming removed 2 bases from V and 1 base from J, with 12 bases in between. This CDR3 comprises 16 residues. The CDR3 spells CASSYIGGRSYNEQFF. CDR3 bases: TGTGCCAGCAGTTACATCGGGGGTCGTTCCTACAATGAGCAGTTCTTC.

The chain is built from TRBV2 and TRBJ1-5; weak D call: TRBD1 (5 bases). This CDR3 comprises 16 residues. CDR1 and CDR2 from the germline V gene are SNHLY and FYNNEI. V dropped 7 bases and J dropped 0 bases, with 16 bases sitting between them. CDR3 nucleotides: TGTGCCAGCAACCCCGTGCGGGACGATAGCAATCAGCCCCAGCATTTT. It translates to CASNPVRDDSNQPQHF.

This chain links TRBV27 with TRBJ1-1; D possibly corresponds to TRBD1 (6 bases). This CDR3 region has 14 residues. Germline-derived CDR1 and CDR2 are MNHEY and SMNVEV (reference sequence). Trimming cost V 2 bases and J 0 bases, with 7 bases left between them. The CDR3 spells CASSLRGMNTEAFF. The DNA for the CDR3 is TGTGCCAGCAGTTTAAGGGGGATGAACACTGAAGCTTTCTTT.

This chain uses TRBV5-1 with TRBJ2-3; tentative D call: TRBD2 (5 bases). With 0 bases removed from V and 0 bases from J, the gap between germline ends came to 5 bases. Germline V CDR1 and CDR2: SGHRS, YFSETQ. The CDR3 has 14 amino acids. The DNA for the CDR3 is TGCGCCAGCAGCTTGGGGGAGAGCACAGATACGCAGTATTTT. It is translated as CASSLGESTDTQYF.

V is TRBV4-1 and J is TRBJ2-1; possibly TRBD2 for D (6 bases). The CDR3 has 17 amino acids. V gave up 0 bases and J gave up 4 bases, with 16 bases separating them. The germline gives CDR1 MGHRA, CDR2 YSYEKL. The CDR3 sequence is CASSQEEGTGVYNEQFF. CDR3 coding DNA: TGCGCCAGCAGCCAAGAGGAGGGGACGGGGGTTTACAATGAGCAGTTCTTC.

CDR3 sequence: CASSAGTGINEQYF. The CDR3 DNA reads TGTGCCAGCAGTGCCGGGACAGGGATTAACGAGCAGTACTTC. The chain couples TRBV27 to TRBJ2-7; 9 bases agree with TRBD1. Losses at the gene ends were 5 bases for V and 5 bases for J; bases not matched to a gene: 7. The germline gives CDR1 MNHEY, CDR2 SMNVEV (reference sequence). The CDR3 is made up of 14 amino acids.

The chain links TRBV9 to TRBJ2-5, with a weak D call TRBD2 (6 bases). Germline CDR1 is SGDLS and CDR2 is YYNGEE. This CDR3 is 15 amino acids long. Trimming removed 3 bases from V and 4 bases from J, with 16 bases in between. This CDR3 reads CASSEGAGLGETQYF. The CDR3 DNA reads as TGTGCCAGCAGCGAGGGAGCGGGTTTGGGAGAGACCCAGTACTTC.

The V call is TRBV10-2, the J call TRBJ2-5; the D gene is possibly TRBD1 (6 bases). V lost 4 bases and J lost 2, with 8 bases in between. The germline CDR1 and CDR2 sequences are WSHSY and SAAADI. CDR3 size: 13 residues. The chain's CDR3 is CASSAGTQETQYF. CDR3 in DNA: TGCGCCAGCAGTGCGGGGACACAAGAGACCCAGTACTTC.

This sequence joins TRBV28 and TRBJ2-1; 9 bases map to TRBD1. The length of the CDR3 is 15 residues. Per germline, CDR1 MDHEN and CDR2 SYDVKM. V gave up 1 base and J gave up 9 bases; unmatched junction bases: 7. The CDR3 loop reads CASSLLGDREREQFF. The CDR3 DNA is TGTGCCAGCAGTTTATTGGGGGACAGGGAACGTGAGCAGTTCTTC.

This chain uses TRBV23-1 with TRBJ2-6, with 7 bases fitting TRBD1. TRBV23-1 is designated an ORF whose function remains uncertain. This CDR3 is 18 amino acids long. V lost 8 bases, J lost 0 bases, and 13 bases stayed unmatched. The CDR3: CASPPEGGLGSGANVLTF. The DNA for the CDR3 is TGCGCCAGCCCTCCCGAAGGGGGCTTGGGCTCTGGGGCCAACGTCCTGACTTTC.

The V gene is TRBV28, the J gene TRBJ2-7; D is perhaps TRBD1 (5 bases). This CDR3 has 15 residues. CDR1 and CDR2 (germline): MDHEN, SYDVKM. V was cut by 2 bases and J by 3 bases, with 14 bases left in between. CDR3: CASSLSWGRNYEQYV. CDR3 DNA sequence: TGTGCCAGCAGTTTAAGTTGGGGCAGGAACTACGAGCAGTACGTC.

The chain recombines TRBV7-9 with TRBJ2-3, with 10 bases identical to TRBD2. CDR1 SEHNR and CDR2 FQNEAQ come from the germline V gene (reference sequence). The length of the CDR3 is 15 residues. The V and J ends lost 5 bases and 4 bases, in that order; junction bases with no gene match: 6. CDR3 DNA: TGTGCCAGCAGCGGGGGACTAGCGAGGTCAGATACGCAGTATTTT. Translating it yields CASSGGLARSDTQYF. Full variable domain (remainder filled in from reference TRBV7-9 and TRBJ2-3): DTGVSQNPRHKITKRGQNVTFRCDPISEHNRLYWYRQTLGQGPEFLTYFQNEAQLEKSRLLSDRFSAERPKGSFSTLEIQRTEQGDSAMYLCASSGGLARSDTQYFGPGTRLTVL.

This clone has only a few counts. The rearrangement uses TRBV10-3 and TRBJ1-1; maybe TRBD1 (6 bases). Germline assignment: CDR1 ENHRY and CDR2 SYGVKD. The CDR3 is 15 residues long. The V end was cut by 0 bases, the J end by 4 bases, with 12 bases between. For the CDR3, the DNA is TGTGCCATCAGTGAGTCGAACAGGGAAGTCACTGAAGCTTTCTTT. Translation gives CAISESNREVTEAFF.

The CDR3, as DNA: TGTGCCAGCAGCCCGATCGGGGTGAACACTGAAGCTTTCTTT. It specifies CASSPIGVNTEAFF. The rearrangement joins TRBV11-2 to TRBJ1-1, with D unresolved. CDR3 length: 14 residues. The ends were cut back, 5 bases at V and 0 bases at J, with 10 bases in the middle. Germline V gene sequence: CDR1 SGHAT, CDR2 FQNNGV.

The rearrangement uses TRBV7-9 and TRBJ2-3, with TRBD1 identical over 7 bases. V lost 5 bases to trimming and J lost 0 bases; unmatched junction nucleotides: 2. CDR3 length: 14 residues. The germline V gene encodes CDR1 SEHNR and CDR2 FQNEAQ (reference sequence). The CDR3, as DNA: TGTGCCAGCAGCAAGGACAGGAGCACAGATACGCAGTATTTT. Amino acids: CASSKDRSTDTQYF.

The rearrangement joins TRBV5-4 to TRBJ1-2; weak D call: TRBD1 (6 bases). The germline V gene encodes CDR1 SGHNT and CDR2 YYREEE (reference sequence). Trimming removed 0 bases at V and 3 bases at J, with 9 bases between. The CDR3 spans 14 residues. The CDR3 protein is CASSLGRGDYGYTF. CDR3 sequence (DNA): TGTGCCAGCAGCTTGGGCAGGGGAGACTATGGCTACACCTTC.

The chain is built from TRBV10-3 and TRBJ1-4; perhaps TRBD1 as D (6 bases). The germline V and J ends were trimmed by 0 bases and 12 bases, with 8 bases remaining between them. In germline, CDR1 is ENHRY, CDR2 SYGVKD. This CDR3 spans 12 amino acids. CDR3 in DNA: TGTGCCATCAGTGAGTCTAACAGGGAACTGTTTTTT. This codes for CAISESNRELFF.

This clone was counted once. The chain links TRBV9 to TRBJ1-2; a weak D match, TRBD1 (5 bases). The CDR3 length is 15 residues. Trimming took 3 bases from V and 2 from J, leaving 14 bases between them. Germline CDR1 reads SGDLS; CDR2 reads YYNGEE. The CDR3 protein is CASSGMEGVNYGYTF. CDR3 DNA sequence: TGTGCCAGCAGCGGTATGGAAGGGGTAAACTATGGCTACACCTTC.

V usage is TRBV29-1 and J usage is TRBJ1-2; no clear D gene. The CDR3 has 13 amino acids. V was cut by 7 bases and J by 3 bases, with 15 bases left in between. Germline values: CDR1 SQVTM, CDR2 ANQGSEA. CDR3 coding DNA: TGCAGCGCCGACAAAATGATGGACTATGGCTACACCTTC. This gives the protein CSADKMMDYGYTF.

This rearrangement joins TRBV7-9 to TRBJ1-2; a possible D gene is TRBD1 (6 bases). Per the germline V gene, CDR1 is SEHNR and CDR2 is FQNEAQ (reference sequence). This CDR3 is built from 14 residues. Trimming pared 2 bases from V and 6 bases from J, leaving 13 bases between. CDR3: CASSLIDRLDGYTF. CDR3 nucleotide sequence: TGTGCCAGCAGCTTAATTGACAGGTTGGATGGCTACACCTTC.

This clone was observed a few times. The CDR3: CASSPGTGRDYGYTF. In DNA, the CDR3 is TGTGCCAGCAGCCCCGGGACAGGGAGGGACTATGGCTACACCTTC. The V call is TRBV7-6, the J call TRBJ1-2; 9 bases map to TRBD1. Germline V CDR1 and CDR2: SGHVS, FNYEAQ. V dropped 5 bases and J dropped 3; count of bases not matched to a gene: 7. The CDR3 is 15 amino acids. The full variable domain, rest sourced from reference TRBV7-6 and TRBJ1-2, is GAGVSQSPRYKVTKRGQDVALRCDPISGHVSLYWYRQALGQGPEFLTYFNYEAQQDKSGLPNDRFSAERPEGSISTLTIQRTEQRDSAMYRCASSPGTGRDYGYTFGSGTRLTVV.

This clone appeared once. V gene TRBV4-3 combines with J gene TRBJ2-3; D uncertain. The germline V gene encodes CDR1 LGHNA and CDR2 YSLEER. The CDR3 is made up of 15 amino acids. V was shortened by 2 bases and J by 2 bases, with 11 bases between the two germline ends. This chain's CDR3 is CASSQTPTNTDTQYF. The CDR3 coding sequence is TGCGCCAGCAGCCAAACCCCAACAAACACAGATACGCAGTATTTT.

The table lists this clone with a few counts. The rearrangement joins TRBV2 to TRBJ1-4; 8 nucleotides agree with TRBD1. J lost 8 bases, V lost 5 bases, and 7 bases had no gene match. This CDR3 has 14 amino acids. Germline CDR1 is SNHLY and CDR2 is FYNNEI. Here the CDR3 DNA reads TGTGCCAGCAGTTCAGGGGGCGTCAGCGAAAAACTGTTTTTT. Translation gives CASSSGGVSEKLFF.

V is TRBV7-9 and J is TRBJ1-1; D may be TRBD1 (6 bases). Germline CDR1 SEHNR, CDR2 FQNEAQ (reference sequence). The CDR3 has 12 residues. V lost 3 bases, J lost 10 bases, and 12 bases lay in between. The chain's CDR3 is CASSLAGARAFF. CDR3 nucleotides: TGTGCCAGCAGCTTGGCGGGGGCTCGAGCTTTCTTT.

V usage is TRBV4-2 and J usage is TRBJ1-2; no definite D call. Looked up from germline, CDR1 is LGHNA and CDR2 is YNFKEQ. V was clipped by 3 bases and J by 1 base, with 21 bases between them. CDR3 length: 18 amino acids. The CDR3 DNA reads as TGTGCCAGCAGCCATCCCCGGCTGGTGCCTCAGGATAACTATGGCTACACCTTC. This sequence encodes CASSHPRLVPQDNYGYTF.